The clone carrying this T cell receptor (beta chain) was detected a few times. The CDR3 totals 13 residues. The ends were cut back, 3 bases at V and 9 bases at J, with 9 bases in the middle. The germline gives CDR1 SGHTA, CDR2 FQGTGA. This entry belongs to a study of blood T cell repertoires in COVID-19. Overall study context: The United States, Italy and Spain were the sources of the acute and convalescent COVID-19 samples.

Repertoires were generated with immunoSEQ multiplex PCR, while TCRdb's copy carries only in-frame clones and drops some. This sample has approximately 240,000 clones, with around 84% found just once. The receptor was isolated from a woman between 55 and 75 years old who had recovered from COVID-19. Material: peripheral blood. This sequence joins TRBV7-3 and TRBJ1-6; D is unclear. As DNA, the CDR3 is TGTGCCAGCAGCTTGGCAGCGGGTTCACCCCTCCACTTT. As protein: CASSLAAGSPLHF.